The T cell receptor beta chain under discussion was sequenced for a study of identical twins. Study results and caveats: Without tracking the same donors, conclusions rested on cross-sectional statistical analysis. A partial confounding effect on zero-insertion analyses could come from invariant MAIT and iNKT cells.

Germline-derived CDR1 and CDR2 are SGHAT and FQNNGV. The J segment lost 13 bases and the V segment lost 1 base, leaving 12 bases of the junction unmatched. The length of the CDR3 is 16 residues. Unique molecular identifiers were present on cDNA, and template switching added a universal primer site. Using its own MiXCR run on the 5' RACE reads, TCRdb lists one record per CDR3 protein. The table lists approximately 1.8 million distinct CDR3 sequences, about 32% of them singletons. In regard to this clonotype: What it binds is unknown.

This sequence originates from a newborn girl in good health. The J gene is TRBJ2-3, the V gene TRBV11-2; 12 bases are a match to TRBD2. The sample taken for sequencing was cord blood. Here the CDR3 reads CASSLVLAGGPVPEYF. The CDR3 bases are TGTGCCAGCAGCTTAGTCCTAGCGGGGGGGCCGGTTCCGGAGTATTTT.